What follows describes a single T cell receptor beta chain. This entry comes from a study of cytomegalovirus exposure and HLA in healthy donors. Amplification used 60 Vbeta primers and 13 Jbeta primers. Clones were read by immunoSEQ multiplex PCR, and TCRdb kept only the in-frame ones, dropping some. This table has under 150,000 clones, about three quarters appearing once. The sample taken for sequencing was PBMCs. The sequence was collected from a human donor in good health.

CDR3 amino acids: CASSQASGGNTIYF. The CDR3 nucleotides read TGTGCCAGCAGCCAAGCAAGCGGGGGAAACACCATATATTTT. This chain connects TRBV14 to TRBJ1-3; D call uncertain. V was pared by 1 base and J by 4 bases, with 8 bases between. From germline, CDR1 is SGHDN and CDR2 FVKESK. The CDR3 is made up of 14 amino acids.